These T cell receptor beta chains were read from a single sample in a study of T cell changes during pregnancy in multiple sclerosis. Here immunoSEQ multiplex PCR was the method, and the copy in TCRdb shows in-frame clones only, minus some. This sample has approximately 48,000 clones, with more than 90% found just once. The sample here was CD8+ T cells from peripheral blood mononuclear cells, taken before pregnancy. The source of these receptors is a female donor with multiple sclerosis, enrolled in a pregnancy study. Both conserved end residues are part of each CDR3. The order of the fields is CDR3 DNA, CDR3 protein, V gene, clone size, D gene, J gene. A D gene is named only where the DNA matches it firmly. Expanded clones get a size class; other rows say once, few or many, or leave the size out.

TGCAGCGGTCACGCAGGGGCGGCTGGCTACACCTTC CSGHAGAAGYTF TRBV29-1 NA NA TRBJ1-2
TGTGCCAGCAGCTATCCCAGGGTGAACACTGAAGCTTTCTTT CASSYPRVNTEAFF TRBV5-6 NA NA TRBJ1-1
TGTGCCAGCAGCCTGACTCATTCAGATACGCAGTATTTT CASSLTHSDTQYF TRBV11-3 NA NA TRBJ2-3
TGTGCCAGCAGTTTAGTGGGGGGATCCTACGAGCAGTACTTC CASSLVGGSYEQYF TRBV27 NA NA TRBJ2-7
TGTGCCAGCAGCTCGGGACAGGCGAACACTGAAGCTTTCTTT CASSSGQANTEAFF TRBV13 NA TRBD1 TRBJ1-1
TGTGCCAGCAGCTTAGGACGGGTCTACGAGCAGTACTTC CASSLGRVYEQYF TRBV11-2 NA NA TRBJ2-7
TGTGCCAGCAGCTTTGGGAAGGACAGTTCTGGAAACACCATATATTTT CASSFGKDSSGNTIYF TRBV5-4 NA NA TRBJ1-3
TGTGCCAGCAGCTTAGGAAACTCAGATACGCAGTATTTT CASSLGNSDTQYF TRBV13 NA NA TRBJ2-3
TGTGCCAGCAACCAACGAATGGACAGGTCCAGTAGCACAGATACGCAGTATTTT CASNQRMDRSSSTDTQYF TRBV21-1 NA NA TRBJ2-3
TGTGCCAGCAGCGGCCAAAGGGGGCCTGAAGCTTTCTTT CASSGQRGPEAFF TRBV7-9 NA TRBD1 TRBJ1-1
TGTGCCAGCAGCGTAGGGGGCGGACTAGCGGGGGTCTCGAGCTCCTACAATGAGCAGTTCTTC CASSVGGGLAGVSSSYNEQFF TRBV9 NA TRBD2 TRBJ2-1
TGTGCTAGTGGTTTGAACAGAAACTATGGCTACACCTTC CASGLNRNYGYTF TRBV12-5 NA NA TRBJ1-2
TGTGCCAGCTCACGACAATCAGGACAGGGAATGAACACTGAAGCTTTCTTT CASSRQSGQGMNTEAFF TRBV18 once TRBD1 TRBJ1-1
TGTGCCAGCAGCCGGACAGGGTCCGGTGAGACCCAGTACTTC CASSRTGSGETQYF TRBV11-3 NA TRBD1 TRBJ2-5
TGTGCCAGCACTCCCAGGCCGGGACAACCCGGGGAGCAGTACTTC CASTPRPGQPGEQYF TRBV6-1 NA NA TRBJ2-7
TGTGCCAGCAGGGGACAGGGCAATGAGCAGTTCTTC CASRGQGNEQFF TRBV9 NA TRBD1 TRBJ2-1
TGTGCCAGCAGTTTAATGTTAGCGGGGAGGGAGACCCAGTACTTC CASSLMLAGRETQYF TRBV27 NA TRBD2 TRBJ2-5
TGTGCCAGCAGCTCCCTACTCTGGGACAGGGTCGGCTACACCTTC CASSSLLWDRVGYTF TRBV5-8 NA TRBD1 TRBJ1-2
TGCGCCAGCAGCCCGTCCACATTTGGGGGGGTGGATGGCTACACCTTC CASSPSTFGGVDGYTF TRBV4-3 NA NA TRBJ1-2
TGCGCCAGCAGCCAAGGGCCAGGGGACACTGAAGCTTTCTTT CASSQGPGDTEAFF TRBV4-1 NA NA TRBJ1-1
TGTGCCAGCAGCCTCGACTTAACCGGGGAGCTGTTTTTT CASSLDLTGELFF TRBV11-1 NA NA TRBJ2-2
TGTGCCAGCGAGGGGGACAGGGGGTTTCAGCCCCAGCATTTT CASEGDRGFQPQHF TRBV2 NA TRBD1 TRBJ1-5
TGTGCCAGCAGCGGACAGAACAATGAGCAGTTCTTC CASSGQNNEQFF TRBV7-9 NA NA TRBJ2-1
TGTGCCAGCAGTGATGGGGCAGGGGGAGATACGCAGTATTTT CASSDGAGGDTQYF TRBV6-4 once TRBD1 TRBJ2-3
TGTGCCACCAGCAGCAAACAGGGGCTCTCTGGAAACACCATATATTTT CATSSKQGLSGNTIYF TRBV15 NA TRBD1 TRBJ1-3
TGTGCCAGCAGCCAACCGGGACAGCCTAATTCACCCCTCCACTTT CASSQPGQPNSPLHF TRBV9 NA TRBD1 TRBJ1-6
TGTGCCAGCTCAGACAGGGACAATGAGCAGTTCTTC CASSDRDNEQFF TRBV18 NA TRBD1 TRBJ2-1
TGTGCCAGCAGTGACTCAGCGGGGGGGTTCAATGAGCAGTTCTTC CASSDSAGGFNEQFF TRBV6-4 many TRBD2 TRBJ2-1
TGTGCCAGCAGTGACGCTGCAGGGTTCACAGATACGCAGTATTTT CASSDAAGFTDTQYF TRBV6-4 NA NA TRBJ2-3
TGTGCCAGCAGCGTGGGTGCGGGGGGTACCTACAATGAGCAGTTCTTC CASSVGAGGTYNEQFF TRBV9 NA TRBD2 TRBJ2-1
TGTGCCAGCAGCCAAGTAGGGGGTTTGTACAATGAGCAGTTCTTC CASSQVGGLYNEQFF TRBV4-2 NA NA TRBJ2-1
TGCGCCAGCAGCCAAGAATTGGGGACAGGGGGCGACGAGCAGTACTTC CASSQELGTGGDEQYF TRBV5-4 NA TRBD1 TRBJ2-7
TGTGCCAGCAGTCGGGGTCCCCTCACTGAAGCTTTCTTT CASSRGPLTEAFF TRBV7-2 few NA TRBJ1-1
TGTGCCTATGGGACAGTGAACACTGAAGCTTTCTTT CAYGTVNTEAFF TRBV15 NA TRBD1 TRBJ1-1
TGTGCCAGCAGTTACTTACGGGAGACTAGCACAGATACGCAGTATTTT CASSYLRETSTDTQYF TRBV6-5 NA NA TRBJ2-3
TGTGCCAGCAGCTCTACAGGGAACTTAAACGAGCAGTACTTC CASSSTGNLNEQYF TRBV7-9 NA NA TRBJ2-7
TGTGCCAGCAGCTCTCTTAATGAAAAACTGTTTTTT CASSSLNEKLFF TRBV7-9 NA NA TRBJ1-4
TGTGCCAGCACAAATTGGGGGACAGATGGAAAAGAGACCCAGTACTTC CASTNWGTDGKETQYF TRBV2 NA TRBD1 TRBJ2-5
TGTGCCAGCAGCTCTGGGACAGGGATGAATTCACCCCTCCACTTT CASSSGTGMNSPLHF TRBV13 NA TRBD1 TRBJ1-6
TGTGCCAGCAGCCAAGGGACCGGGACAAACGAGCAGTACTTC CASSQGTGTNEQYF TRBV4-2 NA NA TRBJ2-7
TGTGCCAGCAGCCCGGACAATTACTACGAGCAGTACTTC CASSPDNYYEQYF TRBV7-2 NA NA TRBJ2-7
TGCAGCGTACAGGACAGGGGGAACTATGGCTACACCTTC CSVQDRGNYGYTF TRBV29-1 NA TRBD1 TRBJ1-2
TGTGCCAGCAGCCCAGACATGTCCTACGAGCAGTACTTC CASSPDMSYEQYF TRBV5-4 NA NA TRBJ2-7
TGCGCCAGCAGTGAGGGCGGCGAGCAGTACTTC CASSEGGEQYF TRBV10-2 NA NA TRBJ2-7
TGTGCCAGCAGCCCCGGGGACAGGGAGGTAGAGCAGTACTTC CASSPGDREVEQYF TRBV9 NA TRBD1 TRBJ2-7
TGCGCCAGCAGCCAAGATCCAGGGGCTCTCAACACTGAAGCTTTCTTT CASSQDPGALNTEAFF TRBV4-3 NA NA TRBJ1-1
TGTGCCTGGAGCATCGAGGAAGGAAGCTATGGCTACACCTTC CAWSIEEGSYGYTF TRBV30 NA NA TRBJ1-2